This record covers a single TCR beta chain. As yet, its antigen is unknown. Repertoires were generated with immunoSEQ multiplex PCR, while TCRdb's copy carries only in-frame clones and drops some. The repertoire consists of 110,000 or so clones, with roughly 87% occurring once and the leading ten covering about 5%. This sample stems from a study of T cell responses to AZD1222 COVID-19 vaccine. The ends were cut back, 7 bases at V and 3 bases at J, with 13 bases in the middle. Germline assignment: CDR1 GTSNPN and CDR2 SVGIG (reference sequence). This CDR3 contains 14 residues. Points from the study as a whole: Spike-specific TCR repertoires showed rising breadth and depth after two AZD1222 doses.

V is TRBV30 and J is TRBJ1-6; a possible D gene is TRBD1 (6 bases). This TCR derives from an adult in good health. Material: peripheral blood, obtained on day 0 of AZD1222 vaccination. The CDR3 DNA follows: TGTGCCTACTCCCGGGACAACTATAATTCACCCCTCCACTTT. It yields the protein CAYSRDNYNSPLHF.